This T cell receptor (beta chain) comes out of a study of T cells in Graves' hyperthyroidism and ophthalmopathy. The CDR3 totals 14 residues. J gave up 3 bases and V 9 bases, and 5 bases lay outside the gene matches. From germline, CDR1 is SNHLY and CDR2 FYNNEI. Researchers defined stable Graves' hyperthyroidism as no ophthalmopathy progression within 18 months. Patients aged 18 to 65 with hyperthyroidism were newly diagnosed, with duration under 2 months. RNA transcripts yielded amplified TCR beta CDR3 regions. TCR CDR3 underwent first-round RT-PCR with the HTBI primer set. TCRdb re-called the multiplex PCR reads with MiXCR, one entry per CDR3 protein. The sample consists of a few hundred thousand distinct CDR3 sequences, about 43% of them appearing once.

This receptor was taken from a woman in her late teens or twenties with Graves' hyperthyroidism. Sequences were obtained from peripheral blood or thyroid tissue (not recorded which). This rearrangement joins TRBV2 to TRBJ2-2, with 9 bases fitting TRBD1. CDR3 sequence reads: CASTTGGDTGELFF. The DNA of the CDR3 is TGTGCCAGTACGACAGGGGGAGACACCGGGGAGCTGTTTTTT. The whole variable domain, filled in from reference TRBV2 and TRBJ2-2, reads EPEVTQTPSHQVTQMGQEVILRCVPISNHLYFYWYRQILGQKVEFLVSFYNNEISEKSEIFDDQFSVERPDGSNFTLKIRSTKLEDSAMYFCASTTGGDTGELFFGEGSRLTVL.